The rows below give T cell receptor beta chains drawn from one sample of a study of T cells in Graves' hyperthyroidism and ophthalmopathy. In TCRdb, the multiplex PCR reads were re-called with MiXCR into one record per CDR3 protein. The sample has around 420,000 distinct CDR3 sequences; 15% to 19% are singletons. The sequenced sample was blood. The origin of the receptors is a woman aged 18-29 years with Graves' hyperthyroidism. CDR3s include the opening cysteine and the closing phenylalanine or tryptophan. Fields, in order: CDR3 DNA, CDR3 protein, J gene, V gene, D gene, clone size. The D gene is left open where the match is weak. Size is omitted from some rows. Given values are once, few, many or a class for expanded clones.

CDR3nt: TGCGCCAGCAGCGTGGATGTCCAGGGGAACACCGGGGAGCTGTTTTTT; CDR3aa: CASSVDVQGNTGELFF; j_gene: TRBJ2-2; v_gene: TRBV5-1; d_gene: .; abundance: many
CDR3nt: TGTGCCAGCAGCCCTACGGCTAGCGGGGGTAAAACGCAGTATTTT; CDR3aa: CASSPTASGGKTQYF; j_gene: TRBJ2-3; v_gene: TRBV12-3/TRBV12-4; d_gene: TRBD2; abundance: many
CDR3nt: TGTGCCAGCAGCTTGCCCCCCAACACCGGGGAGCTGTTTTTT; CDR3aa: CASSLPPNTGELFF; j_gene: TRBJ2-2; v_gene: TRBV13; d_gene: .; abundance: few
CDR3nt: TGTGCCAGCACTCCCTCCTCCCACGGGAGGGGCACCGGGGAGCTGTTTTTT; CDR3aa: CASTPSSHGRGTGELFF; j_gene: TRBJ2-2; v_gene: TRBV6-1; d_gene: TRBD2; abundance: few
CDR3nt: TGTGCCAGCAGCGTAGTAGTAACAGATACGCAGTATTTT; CDR3aa: CASSVVVTDTQYF; j_gene: TRBJ2-3; v_gene: TRBV9; d_gene: .; abundance: few
CDR3nt: TGTGCCAGCAGCCCCCGACAGTCTAATGAAAAACTGTTTTTT; CDR3aa: CASSPRQSNEKLFF; j_gene: TRBJ1-4; v_gene: TRBV3-1; d_gene: .; abundance: few
CDR3nt: TGTGCCAGCAGCCCCACCTCGATACGCGAGCAGTACTTC; CDR3aa: CASSPTSIREQYF; j_gene: TRBJ2-7; v_gene: TRBV7-6; d_gene: .; abundance: many
CDR3nt: TGTGCCAGCAGTTCGGGACTAGCAAACACAGATACGCAGTATTTT; CDR3aa: CASSSGLANTDTQYF; j_gene: TRBJ2-3; v_gene: TRBV6-2/TRBV6-3; d_gene: TRBD2; abundance: .
CDR3nt: TGTGCCTGGAGTAAAAGCAATCAGCCCCAGCATTTT; CDR3aa: CAWSKSNQPQHF; j_gene: TRBJ1-5; v_gene: TRBV30; d_gene: .; abundance: many
CDR3nt: TGCAGTGCTAGAGAAGGTCTAGCAGGTGAGCAGTACTTC; CDR3aa: CSAREGLAGEQYF; j_gene: TRBJ2-7; v_gene: TRBV20-1; d_gene: .; abundance: many
CDR3nt: TGTGCCTCCACCCGGACAGGGGACGACCCGGGCGTCAATGAGCAGTTCTTC; CDR3aa: CASTRTGDDPGVNEQFF; j_gene: TRBJ2-1; v_gene: TRBV10-3; d_gene: TRBD1; abundance: many
CDR3nt: TGCAGTGCTAGAGATCGGGGAGAAACCGAGCAGTACTTC; CDR3aa: CSARDRGETEQYF; j_gene: TRBJ2-7; v_gene: TRBV20-1; d_gene: .; abundance: many
CDR3nt: TGTGCCAGCAGCCTACTAGCGGGGGGAAAGGGAGAGACCCAGTACTTC; CDR3aa: CASSLLAGGKGETQYF; j_gene: TRBJ2-5; v_gene: TRBV7-8; d_gene: TRBD2; abundance: many
CDR3nt: TGTGCCAGCAGCCAAAGGACGGTACAAGAGACCCAGTACTTC; CDR3aa: CASSQRTVQETQYF; j_gene: TRBJ2-5; v_gene: TRBV3-1; d_gene: .; abundance: many
CDR3nt: TGTGCCAGTAGTGCCGGGACGGCTCCCGTGGGCTACACCTTC; CDR3aa: CASSAGTAPVGYTF; j_gene: TRBJ1-2; v_gene: TRBV19; d_gene: .; abundance: many
CDR3nt: TGTGCCAGCAGCTCGTCAGGGGGCGGCTACGAGCAGTACTTC; CDR3aa: CASSSSGGGYEQYF; j_gene: TRBJ2-7; v_gene: TRBV7-9; d_gene: TRBD1; abundance: many
CDR3nt: TGTGCCAGCAGCTTCGGGACACAGGGATACGAGCAGTACTTC; CDR3aa: CASSFGTQGYEQYF; j_gene: TRBJ2-7; v_gene: TRBV7-8; d_gene: .; abundance: many
CDR3nt: TGTGCCAGCAGCGCCTCGGGGGGGCTAGGTGATACGCAGTATTTT; CDR3aa: CASSASGGLGDTQYF; j_gene: TRBJ2-3; v_gene: TRBV9; d_gene: TRBD2; abundance: few
CDR3nt: TGCAGCGTTGAACCCCCCGGCCCTTACTACACAGATACGCAGTATTTT; CDR3aa: CSVEPPGPYYTDTQYF; j_gene: TRBJ2-3; v_gene: TRBV29-1; d_gene: .; abundance: few
CDR3nt: TGTGCCAGCGAGGCCTCCGGGGGTTGGGAGACCCAGTACTTC; CDR3aa: CASEASGGWETQYF; j_gene: TRBJ2-5; v_gene: TRBV6-1; d_gene: .; abundance: .
CDR3nt: TGCAGTGCCCCAGGGGAGGCCTACGAGCAGTACTTC; CDR3aa: CSAPGEAYEQYF; j_gene: TRBJ2-7; v_gene: TRBV20-1; d_gene: .; abundance: many
CDR3nt: TGTGCCACCTCGGGACAGCACCAAGAGACCCAGTACTTC; CDR3aa: CATSGQHQETQYF; j_gene: TRBJ2-5; v_gene: TRBV19; d_gene: TRBD1; abundance: many